The rows below give T cell receptor beta chains drawn from one sample of a study of CD8 T cells in Susac syndrome. TCRdb redid the calling of the immunoSEQ multiplex PCR reads with MiXCR, one entry per CDR3 protein. The top ten clones hold about 0.15% of a sample with some 200,000 distinct CDR3 sequences, 95% of them seen once. The sample taken for sequencing was CD8+ T cells from PBMCs. Receptors originate from a human donor with Susac syndrome. The CDR3 runs from the conserved cysteine through the conserved F or W. The D gene is left open where the match is weak. Not all rows give a size; the values are once, few, many and, for expanded clones, a class.

J gene,clone size,V gene,D gene,CDR3 DNA,CDR3 protein
TRBJ2-7,-,TRBV2,TRBD2,TGTGCCAGCAGGAGAGGGACTAACTACGAGCAGTACTTC,CASRRGTNYEQYF
TRBJ1-1,-,TRBV2,-,TGTGCCAGCAGTGACGGGCAGATGAACACTGAAGCTTTCTTT,CASSDGQMNTEAFF
TRBJ2-6,-,TRBV7-8,-,TGTGCCAGCAGCCCCAGACTCATTGGCTCTGGGGCCAACGTCCTGACTTTC,CASSPRLIGSGANVLTF
TRBJ1-1,-,TRBV20-1,-,TGCAGTGCTAGAGGGGAGCAGGGGAACACTGAAGCTTTCTTT,CSARGEQGNTEAFF
TRBJ2-7,-,TRBV28,-,TGTGCCAGCAGTTTCCCCACCCGGGACAACTCCTACGAGCAGTACTTC,CASSFPTRDNSYEQYF
TRBJ2-2,few,TRBV4-1,-,TGCGCCAGCAGCCAACGGGGAACCGGGGAGCTGTTTTTT,CASSQRGTGELFF
TRBJ2-5,-,TRBV14,-,TGTGCCAGCAGCCGCTTAGCAGTGGAGACCCAGTACTTC,CASSRLAVETQYF
TRBJ1-1,once,TRBV7-3,-,TGTGCCAGCAGCTGGGCGTCGGGGGCTGAAGCTTTCTTT,CASSWASGAEAFF
TRBJ1-2,-,TRBV9,-,TGTGCCAGCAGCGTATCCGGGGGCGACTATGGCTACACCTTC,CASSVSGGDYGYTF
TRBJ1-1,-,TRBV30,-,TGTGCCTGGAGTGTGGGGGGGCTGGGGACTGAAGCTTTCTTT,CAWSVGGLGTEAFF
TRBJ2-7,-,TRBV9,-,TGTGCCAGCAGCGTAGCAGGGTTTGTTGACGAGCAGTACTTC,CASSVAGFVDEQYF
TRBJ1-5,-,TRBV7-9,-,TGTGCCAGCAGCTTTAGGGAGCAATATAGCAATCAGCCCCAGCATTTT,CASSFREQYSNQPQHF
TRBJ2-7,-,TRBV7-3,-,TGTGCCAGCAGCTTATCGACTATCCACGAGCAGTACTTC,CASSLSTIHEQYF
TRBJ1-1,-,TRBV20-1,-,TGCAGTGCTACCCTCGGGGCAGGCACTGAAGCTTTCTTT,CSATLGAGTEAFF
TRBJ2-7,-,TRBV28,TRBD1,TGTGCCAGCACCCATTCACCGGGACAGGGTAATATCTACGAGCAGTACTTC,CASTHSPGQGNIYEQYF
TRBJ1-2,-,TRBV30,-,TGTGCCTGGACCTTGGAGTGGGCTGCGCCTTATGGTGGCTACACCTTC,CAWTLEWAAPYGGYTF
TRBJ2-7,-,TRBV19,-,TGTGCCAGTAGTAATACCGGGGGAGGTGAGCAGTACTTC,CASSNTGGGEQYF
TRBJ2-1,-,TRBV7-9,-,TGTGCCAGCAGCTTACCGGGCCTAGCGAGGAACAATGAGCAGTTCTTC,CASSLPGLARNNEQFF
TRBJ2-2,-,TRBV6-5,-,TGTGCCAGCAGTTACTCGTGGCCCCTCAACGAATTAGCCGGGGAGCTGTTTTTT,CASSYSWPLNELAGELFF
TRBJ2-3,-,TRBV7-9,-,TGTGCCAGCAGCTACGACGGAGGTCCCACAGATACGCAGTATTTT,CASSYDGGPTDTQYF
TRBJ1-5,-,TRBV27,-,TGTGCCAGCAGTTTATGGGCAGGGAGTAGCAATCAGCCCCAGCATTTT,CASSLWAGSSNQPQHF
TRBJ2-7,-,TRBV23-1,-,TGCGCCAGCAGCCATGAAAGCCAGGGCGCCTACGAGCAGTACTTC,CASSHESQGAYEQYF
TRBJ2-7,-,TRBV20-1,-,TGCAGTGCTAGATCGGGACCGCCGCGCTACGAGCAGTACTTC,CSARSGPPRYEQYF
TRBJ1-6,-,TRBV4-1,-,TGCGCCAGCAGCCAAGTTTCCGGGGGCCCCAGCTCCTATAATTCACCCCTCCACTTT,CASSQVSGGPSSYNSPLHF
TRBJ1-2,-,TRBV7-9,-,TGTGCCAGCAGCTTATGGGGGGCGCTCGACTATGGCTACACCTTC,CASSLWGALDYGYTF
TRBJ1-5,-,TRBV29-1,-,TGCAGCGTGGAGTATGGGGGAGATCAGCCCCAGCATTTT,CSVEYGGDQPQHF
TRBJ2-3,-,TRBV11-2,TRBD2,TGTGCCAGCAGCTGGGGAGGGACGACCTTCACAGATACGCAGTATTTT,CASSWGGTTFTDTQYF
TRBJ2-7,-,TRBV5-1,TRBD2,TGCGCCAGCAGCCCGACTAGCGGGCACTCCTACGAGCAGTACTTC,CASSPTSGHSYEQYF
TRBJ1-2,-,TRBV20-1,-,TGCAGTGCTAGACCTCAGTATCGCTACACCTTC,CSARPQYRYTF
TRBJ1-1,-,TRBV6-6,-,TGTGCCAGTGTAACTTGGAACACTGAAGCTTTCTTT,CASVTWNTEAFF
TRBJ2-2,-,TRBV5-1,-,TGCGCCAGCAGCATACCCCGGAGGTCCGGGGAGCTGTTTTTT,CASSIPRRSGELFF
TRBJ1-4,-,TRBV7-8,TRBD1,TGTGCCAGCAGCCCCGGACAGGGGGGCACTAATGAAAAACTGTTTTTT,CASSPGQGGTNEKLFF
TRBJ1-2,once,TRBV9,-,TGTGCCAGCAGCGTAGGGGGTTGGCAGGGAGATGGCCACACCTTC,CASSVGGWQGDGHTF
TRBJ1-4,-,TRBV5-6,-,TGTGCCAGCAGCTTGGTGGAGGGGCTCGGTAATGAAAAACTGTTTTTT,CASSLVEGLGNEKLFF
TRBJ2-3,-,TRBV5-1,-,TGCGCCAGCAGCTTGGACGGTAGCTCAGATACGCAGTATTTT,CASSLDGSSDTQYF
TRBJ1-2,-,TRBV12-3/TRBV12-4,-,TGTGCCAGCAGTCTGCGGGAGATTTATGGCTACACCTTC,CASSLREIYGYTF
TRBJ2-6,-,TRBV28,-,TGTGCCAGCACCTGGCGCTCTGGGGCCAACGTCCTGACTTTC,CASTWRSGANVLTF
TRBJ2-5,-,TRBV4-1,-,TGCGCCAGCAGCCAAGCGAGGGAGACCCAGTACTTC,CASSQARETQYF
TRBJ2-1,-,TRBV3-1,TRBD2,TGTGCCAGCAGCCAATTGCTAGCGGGGGCAAATGAGCAGTTCTTC,CASSQLLAGANEQFF
TRBJ1-5,-,TRBV27,-,TGTGCCAGCAGTTTTTCCGGGAATCAGCCCCAGCATTTT,CASSFSGNQPQHF
TRBJ1-1,-,TRBV2,-,TGTGCCAGCAGTGAAGGCAGACCGAACACTGAAGCTTTCTTT,CASSEGRPNTEAFF
TRBJ2-7,once,TRBV27,-,TGTGCCAGCAGTTTAACTCCCCCAGGGGACGTAATATACGAGCAGTACTTC,CASSLTPPGDVIYEQYF
TRBJ2-2,-,TRBV15,TRBD2,TGTGCCACCAGCAGAGAGCGACTAGCAGCGAACACCGGGGAGCTGTTTTTT,CATSRERLAANTGELFF
TRBJ1-2,-,TRBV6-1,-,TGTGCCAGCACTGAAGACATGGTTCACTATGGCTACACCTTC,CASTEDMVHYGYTF
TRBJ2-3,-,TRBV7-8,TRBD2,TGTGCCAGCAGCCCGGGACTAGCGGGGATTAGCACAGATACGCAGTATTTT,CASSPGLAGISTDTQYF
TRBJ1-1,-,TRBV12-3/TRBV12-4,TRBD1,TGTGCCAGCACCCCAGGGGGCAAGGACACTGAAGCTTTCTTT,CASTPGGKDTEAFF
TRBJ1-2,-,TRBV29-1,-,TGCAGCGTACAAACAGACTATGGCTACACCTTC,CSVQTDYGYTF
TRBJ2-5,-,TRBV9,-,TGTGCCAGCAGCGGACGAAGGTTAGAGACCCAGGAGACCCAGTACTTC,CASSGRRLETQETQYF
TRBJ2-2,-,TRBV5-1,-,TGCGCCAGCAGAACGGGAACCGGGGAGCTGTTTTTT,CASRTGTGELFF
TRBJ1-2,once,TRBV20-1,-,TGCAGTGCCTCGGCGGCCCTCGGGGCTAACTATGGCTACACCTTC,CSASAALGANYGYTF
TRBJ1-3,-,TRBV12-3/TRBV12-4,-,TGTGCCAGCAGTTTAAGTCTCTCTGGAAACACCATATATTTT,CASSLSLSGNTIYF
TRBJ1-1,-,TRBV5-1,TRBD1,TGCGCCAGCAGCGCCCGGACAGGAAACACTGAAGCTTTCTTT,CASSARTGNTEAFF